The rows below give T cell receptor beta chains drawn from one sample of a study of cytomegalovirus exposure and HLA in healthy donors. Sequenced by immunoSEQ multiplex PCR; TCRdb stores in-frame clones only, minus some. The sample table sets out about 46,000 clones. The sample comprised PBMCs. Receptor source: a woman in her forties in good health and CMV-seronegative. Each CDR3 is given with its conserved first and last residue. D genes are given only for firm matches.

TRBD2 | TRBJ2-7 | 13 | TRBV27 | TGTGCCAGCAGTTTCCGTCCCGGGAGGGAGCAGTACTTC | CASSFRPGREQYF
TRBD1 | TRBJ2-7 | 15 | TRBV9 | TGTGCCAGCAGCGTACAAGGACAGGGTGTCCACGAGCAGTACTTC | CASSVQGQGVHEQYF
NA | TRBJ1-4 | 14 | TRBV18 | TGTGCCAGCTCACCACGAGAGTTTAATGAAAAACTGTTTTTT | CASSPREFNEKLFF
NA | TRBJ1-1 | 14 | TRBV7-9 | TGTGCCAGCAGCGACTACAGGGAGCTCACTGAAGCTTTCTTT | CASSDYRELTEAFF
TRBD2 | TRBJ2-2 | 19 | TRBV4-1 | TGCGCCAGCAGCCTCGAGGGACTAGCGGGAGGACGGAACACCGGGGAGCTGTTTTTT | CASSLEGLAGGRNTGELFF
TRBD1 | TRBJ1-2 | 13 | TRBV28 | TGTGCCAGCAGCCCAGGGGGCAGGTATGGCTACACCTTC | CASSPGGRYGYTF
NA | TRBJ1-2 | 14 | TRBV7-3 | TGTGCCAGCAGCTTAGAGCGGTCCAAATATGGCTACACCTTC | CASSLERSKYGYTF
NA | TRBJ2-7 | 15 | TRBV5-1 | TGCGCCAGCAGCTTCGACAGGCCACCGACCCACGAGCAGTACTTC | CASSFDRPPTHEQYF
NA | TRBJ2-7 | 13 | TRBV5-1 | TGCGCCACTAGGGGGGAGAGGGACTACGAGCAGTACTTC | CATRGERDYEQYF
TRBD2 | TRBJ2-1 | 15 | TRBV7-7 | TGTGCTAGCAGCTTAGGGACTACGGGTGTGAATGAGCAGTTCTTC | CASSLGTTGVNEQFF
TRBD2 | TRBJ2-1 | 14 | TRBV29-1 | TGCAGCGTGACCGACCTGCGGGAGGGGTATGAGCAGTTCTTC | CSVTDLREGYEQFF
TRBD2 | TRBJ2-3 | 14 | TRBV11-2 | TGTGCCAGCAGCTTAGCGGGAGGTCCGCATACGCAGTATTTT | CASSLAGGPHTQYF
NA | TRBJ1-5 | 14 | TRBV5-1 | TGCGCCAGCAGCTTTGCGGGGGGGGATCAGCCCCAGCATTTT | CASSFAGGDQPQHF
NA | TRBJ1-5 | 15 | TRBV16 | TGTGCCAGCAGCCAATCTACGTGGCAGGCCCAGCCCCAGCATTTT | CASSQSTWQAQPQHF
TRBD2 | TRBJ2-1 | 16 | TRBV7-3 | TGTGCCAGCAGCCCCCACCCCGGACTAGCGGGAGGGGGGCAGTTCTTC | CASSPHPGLAGGGQFF
TRBD2 | TRBJ2-7 | 13 | TRBV30 | TGTGCCTGGAGTGTTAGCGGGAGAGAGAAGCAGTACTTC | CAWSVSGREKQYF
NA | TRBJ2-7 | 13 | TRBV7-3 | TGTGCCAGCAGCTCAGTTAATAGCGACGAGCAGTACTTC | CASSSVNSDEQYF
TRBD1 | TRBJ1-5 | 15 | TRBV28 | TGTGCCAGCAGAAAAGAGGGACAGATAAATCAGCCCCAGCATTTT | CASRKEGQINQPQHF
TRBD1 | TRBJ1-2 | 15 | TRBV28 | TGTGCCAGCAGTTCCGGACAGGGGGTCCGCTATGGCTACACCTTC | CASSSGQGVRYGYTF
NA | TRBJ1-1 | 13 | TRBV27 | TGTGCCAGCCTGAGACAGGTGGGGACTGAAGCTTTCTTT | CASLRQVGTEAFF
NA | TRBJ1-1 | 13 | TRBV5-4 | TGTGCCAGCAGCCCGGGAACGACAACACAAGCTTTCTTT | CASSPGTTTQAFF
NA | TRBJ2-7 | 14 | TRBV6-1 | TGTGCCAGCAGTGAAAAACTCCGCCCCTCCGAGCAGTACTTC | CASSEKLRPSEQYF
TRBD1 | TRBJ1-1 | 13 | TRBV10-3 | TGTGCCATTCGGGACAGGCGGGACACTGAAGCTTTCTTT | CAIRDRRDTEAFF
TRBD1 | TRBJ1-5 | 14 | TRBV29-1 | TGCAGCCTCCGGGACAGGGGGTTGGCTCAGCCCCAGCATTTT | CSLRDRGLAQPQHF
NA | TRBJ2-2 | 15 | TRBV5-1 | TGCGCCAGCAGCTTGGCAGGACCAGGGACCGGGGAGCTGTTTTTT | CASSLAGPGTGELFF
TRBD1 | TRBJ2-7 | 16 | TRBV5-1 | TGCGCCAGCAGCCCGGAGGCCGGGACAGATTACTACGAGCAGTACTTC | CASSPEAGTDYYEQYF
TRBD2 | TRBJ2-1 | 14 | TRBV5-6 | TGTGCCAGCAGCTTGGGCCCAGCGGGGAATGAGCAGTTCTTC | CASSLGPAGNEQFF
NA | TRBJ1-3 | 15 | TRBV6-5 | TGTGCCAGCAGTCCCATACACGGGTCTGGAAACACCATATATTTT | CASSPIHGSGNTIYF
NA | TRBJ2-2 | 11 | TRBV6-6 | TGTGCCAGCAGAGGACAGTTGGAGCTGTTTTTT | CASRGQLELFF
TRBD2 | TRBJ2-1 | 15 | TRBV9 | TGTGCCAGCAGCGTCCGGGGGACTAGTAACAATGAGCAGTTCTTC | CASSVRGTSNNEQFF
TRBD1 | TRBJ2-4 | 18 | TRBV5-1 | TGCGCCAGCAGCGCCGGGACAGGGTGGGACGGAGCCAAAAACATTCAGTACTTC | CASSAGTGWDGAKNIQYF
TRBD2 | TRBJ2-1 | 16 | TRBV9 | TGTGCCAGCAGCGCGGTACTAGCGGGGGCCTACAATGAGCAGTTCTTC | CASSAVLAGAYNEQFF
TRBD1 | TRBJ1-1 | 15 | TRBV25-1 | TGTGCCAGCACCTATTTGACAGGGGGGAACACTGAAGCTTTCTTT | CASTYLTGGNTEAFF
NA | TRBJ2-7 | 15 | TRBV11-2 | TGTGCCAGCAGCTTAGATCCTCTTCGAGCCTACGAGCAGTACTTC | CASSLDPLRAYEQYF
NA | TRBJ2-7 | 15 | TRBV7-8 | TGTGCCAGCAGCGTCGCCCTAGGGGAAAGCTACGAGCAGTACTTC | CASSVALGESYEQYF
TRBD1 | TRBJ2-7 | 14 | TRBV5-4 | TGTGCCAGCAGCCCAGGGGACAGGGTCTACGAGCAGTACTTC | CASSPGDRVYEQYF
TRBD1 | TRBJ2-3 | 15 | TRBV28 | TGTGCCAGCCTAGGGACAGCTTGGAGCACAGATACGCAGTATTTT | CASLGTAWSTDTQYF
NA | TRBJ2-1 | 15 | TRBV28 | TGTGCCAGCAGTAAATACGGGGGATCCTACAATGAGCAGTTCTTC | CASSKYGGSYNEQFF
NA | TRBJ2-2 | 15 | TRBV5-1 | TGCGCCAGCAGCTTGGGGGCGTCGAACACCGGGGAGCTGTTTTTT | CASSLGASNTGELFF
NA | TRBJ2-7 | 15 | TRBV5-4 | TGTGCCAGCAGCTTGGGTGGGGGCGCAATGTACGAGCAGTACTTC | CASSLGGGAMYEQYF
NA | TRBJ2-7 | 14 | TRBV28 | TGTGCCAGCATCCCCAGGTCAGGCTCCTACGAGCAGTACTTC | CASIPRSGSYEQYF
NA | TRBJ1-2 | 14 | TRBV7-8 | TGTGCCAGCAGCGCTTGGGAGGAAGGCGATGGCTACACCTTC | CASSAWEEGDGYTF
NA | TRBJ2-3 | 11 | TRBV9 | TGTGCCAGCTCAAGCGCAGATACGCAGTATTTT | CASSSADTQYF
NA | TRBJ2-7 | 14 | TRBV2 | TGTGCCAGCAGTGAAGCGCTAGGGGGTCTCGAGCAGTACTTC | CASSEALGGLEQYF
TRBD2 | TRBJ2-3 | 15 | TRBV5-1 | TGCGCCAGCAGGTTTGCTAGCGGCTACACAGATACGCAGTATTTT | CASRFASGYTDTQYF
TRBD2 | TRBJ2-1 | 16 | TRBV5-1 | TGCGCCAGCAGCCCCAAAACTAGCGGGATATACAATGAGCAGTTCTTC | CASSPKTSGIYNEQFF
TRBD1 | TRBJ1-2 | 13 | TRBV11-2 | TGTGCCAGCAGCCAACAGGGGAACTATGGCTACACCTTC | CASSQQGNYGYTF
TRBD1 | TRBJ2-1 | 16 | TRBV2 | TGTGCCAGCAGTGAGGTGGGATTAGGGGGCGACAATGAGCAGTTCTTC | CASSEVGLGGDNEQFF
TRBD2 | TRBJ2-7 | 15 | TRBV27 | TGTGCCAGCAGTTCAACTAGCGGGAGCTTCCACGAGCAGTACTTC | CASSSTSGSFHEQYF
NA | TRBJ1-1 | 13 | TRBV19 | TGTGCCAGTAGTATAAACGGGGACACTGAAGCTTTCTTT | CASSINGDTEAFF
TRBD1 | TRBJ1-2 | 17 | TRBV18 | TGTGCCAGCTCACCGGGGACAGGCCTTGCCCTTAACTATGGCTACACCTTC | CASSPGTGLALNYGYTF